This TCR beta chain was obtained from a study of shared T cell receptors in the human thymus. Some clones are missing from TCRdb's copy, which holds only in-frame ones; the method was immunoSEQ multiplex PCR. Of about 660,000 clones listed, more than 75% were seen once; the top ten hold 0.009% to 0.0095%. Germline CDR1 and CDR2: SGHTA and FQGNSA. V dropped 4 bases and J dropped 0 bases, with 16 bases sitting between them. The CDR3 totals 16 residues. This sample was shared with a second study, whose subject was human thymus T cells. From that study: Thymus tissue for the work was resected from patients undergoing corrective heart surgery. Related studies noted strongly shared thymic repertoires across unrelated people.

The gene calls are TRBV7-2 and TRBJ2-7; D is possibly TRBD2 (6 bases). The receptor's source is a boy less than two years old with a congenital heart defect. Sequencing was done on a sample of thymocytes. The CDR3 is CASSSPGAVNSYEQYF. The CDR3 nucleotides read TGTGCCAGCAGCTCTCCGGGAGCGGTAAACTCCTACGAGCAGTACTTC.